This T cell receptor (beta chain) was captured by sequencing in a study of cytomegalovirus exposure and HLA in healthy donors. General observations from the study: Data from an earlier analysis indicated that most TCR beta V segments were productive either about 90% or about 30% of the time. In a later analysis, specific HLA alleles were associated with 15,000 or so TCR beta sequences at a 0.05 false discovery rate.

This PCR relied on a set of 60 Vbeta primers and 13 Jbeta primers. Clones were read by immunoSEQ multiplex PCR, and TCRdb kept only the in-frame ones, dropping some. The sample includes roughly 100,000 clones, about four fifths of them seen just once. Comments on this clone: Antigen unknown.

The CDR3 covers 14 residues. V lost 7 bases, J lost 0 bases, and 10 bases lay in between. Germline V gene lookup returns CDR1 SNHLY and CDR2 FYNNEI. The chain uses TRBV2 and TRBJ1-3; D gene ambiguous. The clonotype originates from a woman in her 40s in good health and CMV-seronegative. Specimen: PBMCs. CDR3 nucleotides: TGTGCCAGCACGGAGGTTCTCTCTGGAAACACCATATATTTT. This sequence encodes CASTEVLSGNTIYF.